These 25 T cell receptor beta chains originate from one sample sequenced in a study of T cell repertoires in ileal Crohn's disease. Produced via immunoSEQ multiplex PCR; TCRdb's table is partial and in-frame only. The table records about 16,000 clones, 80% to 90% of them present only once. Sequencing was done on a sample of ileal tissue. The origin of the receptors is an adult with Crohn's disease.

The gene calls are TRBV11-2 and TRBJ2-6; a possible D gene is TRBD2 (6 bases). Trimming removed 5 bases at V and 0 bases at J, with 11 bases between. Germline-derived CDR1 and CDR2 are SGHAT and FQNNGV. The CDR3 sequence is 16 residues long. The CDR3 is CASSPRGSSGANVLTF. The CDR3 nucleotides read TGTGCCAGCAGCCCTCGGGGGAGCTCTGGGGCCAACGTCCTGACTTTC.

Only a few counts were recorded for this clone. Its ends do not fully match the called genes, so a read error is possible. The chain joins TRBV7-7 to TRBJ2-2; D gene unclear. Germline values: CDR1 SSHAT, CDR2 FNYEAQ (reference sequence). The CDR3 contains 12 residues. The CDR3 coding sequence is TGTGCTAGCAGCCCACCGAGTGGGGAGCTGTTTTTT. This sequence encodes CASSPPSGELFF.

The sample holds one count of this clone. V and J are TRBV5-1 and TRBJ1-2, with TRBD1 as a possible D gene (6 bases). The CDR3 is made up of 15 amino acids. Looked up from germline, CDR1 is SGHRS and CDR2 is YFSETQ. Trimming took 4 bases from V and 1 from J, leaving 14 bases between them. CDR3: CASSTTRGDNYGYTF. CDR3 coding DNA: TGCGCCAGCAGCACCACCAGGGGCGATAACTATGGCTACACCTTC.

This clone has just one count. This sequence joins TRBV7-3 and TRBJ2-1; TRBD2 agrees at 9 bases. V dropped 1 base and J dropped 10; count of bases not matched to a gene: 8. CDR3 length: 15 residues. The V gene's germline CDR1 is SGHTA and CDR2 FQGTGA. CDR3 coding DNA: TGTGCCAGCAGCTTAAGTGGCGGGAGGGGGCAGGAGCAGTTCTTC. Amino acids: CASSLSGGRGQEQFF.

The chain has TRBV7-9 and TRBJ2-3; D remains unclear. Trimming shortened V by 5 bases and J by 0 bases, and 9 bases separated the two germline ends. CDR3 length: 14 residues. Germline V lookup: CDR1 SEHNR, CDR2 FQNEAQ (reference sequence). CDR3 residues: CASSLRLSTDTQYF. As DNA, the CDR3 is TGTGCCAGCAGCCTGCGCCTAAGCACAGATACGCAGTATTTT. The whole variable domain, filled in from reference TRBV7-9 and TRBJ2-3, reads DTGVSQNPRHKITKRGQNVTFRCDPISEHNRLYWYRQTLGQGPEFLTYFQNEAQLEKSRLLSDRFSAERPKGSFSTLEIQRTEQGDSAMYLCASSLRLSTDTQYFGPGTRLTVL.

By share of the sample, this clone is medium-sized. The chain carries TRBV7-8 and TRBJ2-5; 8 bases fit TRBD2. CDR1 SGHVS and CDR2 FQNEAQ come from the germline V gene. The CDR3 consists of 15 residues. After removal of 2 bases from V and 5 bases from J, the junction contained 7 bases not matched to a gene. The CDR3 sequence is CASSLLPGGDETQYF. The CDR3 DNA reads as TGTGCCAGCAGCTTACTACCGGGAGGGGACGAGACCCAGTACTTC.

The rearrangement links TRBV7-8 to TRBJ2-5; no firm D call. CDR1 and CDR2 from the germline V gene are SGHVS and FQNEAQ. CDR3 length equals 14 residues. Trimming took 5 bases from V and 1 from J, leaving 11 bases between them. Here the CDR3 DNA reads TGTGCCAGCAGCACTCCCGACTCCCAAGAGACCCAGTACTTC. Translating gives CASSTPDSQETQYF.

This rearrangement joins TRBV28 to TRBJ1-1; D call uncertain. CDR1 is MDHEN and CDR2 is SYDVKM in the germline V gene. This CDR3 has 15 residues. Trimming stripped 5 bases from V and 1 base from J, with 14 bases between. CDR3 region: CASSSSGVWNTEAFF. The CDR3 nucleotides are TGTGCCAGCAGTAGTAGCGGGGTATGGAACACTGAAGCTTTCTTT.

The chain is built from TRBV25-1 and TRBJ2-1, with unresolved D. Trimming removed 5 bases from V and 2 bases from J, with 4 bases in between. In germline, CDR1 is MGHDK, CDR2 SYGVNS. This CDR3 has 12 residues. CDR3 in DNA: TGTGCCAGCAGTTCCACCTACAATGAGCAGTTCTTC. Translation gives CASSSTYNEQFF.

This rearrangement joins TRBV5-6 to TRBJ2-7, with D unresolved. This CDR3 is built from 14 residues. V shed 4 bases and J shed 3 bases, with 14 bases lying between them. Germline assignment: CDR1 SGHDT and CDR2 YYEEEE. Written as DNA, the CDR3 is TGTGCCAGCAGCCCTCCGAGAGATTTCTACGAGCAGTACTTC. Its protein is CASSPPRDFYEQYF. Combining the CDR3 with reference TRBV5-6 and TRBJ2-7 gives the whole variable domain DAGVTQSPTHLIKTRGQQVTLRCSPKSGHDTVSWYQQALGQGPQFIFQYYEEEERQRGNFPDRFSGHQFPNYSSELNVNALLLGDSALYLCASSPPRDFYEQYFGPGTRLTVT.

The J gene is TRBJ1-1, the V gene TRBV9; 8 bases align to TRBD1. The CDR3 covers 15 residues. Germline V CDR1 and CDR2: SGDLS, YYNGEE. The V gene end was trimmed by 0 bases and the J gene end by 4 bases; junction bases not matched to a gene: 5. The chain's CDR3 is CASSVALTGGTEAFF. The CDR3 region has the DNA TGTGCCAGCAGCGTAGCTCTAACAGGGGGCACTGAAGCTTTCTTT.

This chain joins TRBV9 and TRBJ2-7; tentative D call: TRBD2 (5 bases). V gave up 7 bases and J gave up 1 base, with 9 bases separating them. The CDR3 sequence is 12 residues long. Germline V gene sequence: CDR1 SGDLS, CDR2 YYNGEE. The CDR3 bases are TGTGCCAGCGGGCGGGCTTCCTACGAGCAGTACTTC. It codes for CASGRASYEQYF.

The chain has TRBV21-1 and TRBJ2-2; TRBD2 is the table's D call, not checked against the DNA. TRBV21-1 corresponds to a pseudogene. The CDR3 is 18 amino acids. CDR3 residues: CASSKAEQRIGNTGELFF. In DNA form, the CDR3 reads TGTGCCAGCAGCAAAGCTGAACAGCGGATAGGGAACACCGGGGAGCTGTTTTTT.

V gene TRBV25-1 combines with J gene TRBJ1-2, with D possibly being TRBD1 (5 bases). The germline CDR1 and CDR2 sequences are MGHDK and SYGVNS. This CDR3 is 15 amino acids long. The germline V and J ends were trimmed by 3 bases and 4 bases, with 15 bases remaining between them. CDR3 residues: CASSDNTGKVYGYTF. The CDR3 region has the DNA TGTGCCAGCAGTGATAACACAGGCAAGGTCTATGGCTACACCTTC.

The chain has TRBV28 and TRBJ1-1; no firm D call. From germline, CDR1 is MDHEN and CDR2 SYDVKM. With 3 bases removed from V and 5 bases from J, the gap between germline ends came to 7 bases. CDR3 length equals 12 residues. DNA of the CDR3: TGTGCCAGCAGTTTCCTAGGTACTGAAGCTTTCTTT. Protein: CASSFLGTEAFF.

The chain carries TRBV5-1 and TRBJ2-7, with 10 bases fitting TRBD1. The length of the CDR3 is 14 residues. Germline trimming cut 0 bases from V and 6 bases from J; bases unmatched to any gene: 3. Germline loops: CDR1 SGHRS, CDR2 YFSETQ. This CDR3 is CASSLADRGGEQYF. CDR3 coding DNA: TGCGCCAGCAGCTTGGCGGACAGGGGGGGCGAGCAGTACTTC.

The chain has TRBV30 and TRBJ1-2; D is uncertain. Germline loops: CDR1 GTSNPN, CDR2 SVGIG (reference sequence). The CDR3 loop spans 13 amino acids. The V end lost 3 bases, the J end lost 8 bases, and 16 bases lay between the germline ends. For the CDR3, the DNA is TGTGCCTGGAGCGACGCAGGCCGAGGGGGCTACACCTTC. This translates into CAWSDAGRGGYTF.

The chain joins TRBV27 to TRBJ1-2, with 7 nucleotides matching TRBD1. The CDR3 is made up of 20 amino acids. Germline-derived CDR1 and CDR2 are MNHEY and SMNVEV (reference sequence). J was trimmed by 6 bases and V by 5 bases; bases with no gene match: 27. Here the CDR3 DNA reads TGTGCCAGCAGTCACGACCCGGCCCGAAACAGATACAGGGGTGTAGATGGCTACACCTTC. This codes for CASSHDPARNRYRGVDGYTF.

This sequence joins TRBV6-5 and TRBJ2-7; 8 bases match TRBD2. Per germline, CDR1 MNHEY and CDR2 SVGAGI. This CDR3 spans 16 amino acids. Trimming removed 2 bases from V and 1 base from J; junction bases left unmatched: 7. Here the CDR3 reads CASSYLPGTRSYEQYF. The CDR3 region has the DNA TGTGCCAGCAGTTACCTCCCCGGGACTAGATCCTACGAGCAGTACTTC.

About this clone itself: Additional DNA sequences in this sample encode the identical CDR3. The J gene is TRBJ2-7, the V gene TRBV7-9; 9 nucleotides agree with TRBD1. Unmatched junction bases numbered 19, after V lost 5 bases and J lost 2 bases. The CDR3 has 19 residues. Germline lookup yields CDR1 SEHNR and CDR2 FQNEAQ (reference sequence). CDR3 nucleotide sequence: TGTGCCAGCAGCGATGGTCCGGGACAGGGATGGACGAATCCCTACGAGCAGTACTTC. As protein: CASSDGPGQGWTNPYEQYF.

This chain connects TRBV6-5 to TRBJ2-1; 12 bases fit TRBD2. This CDR3 is built from 16 residues. The germline V gene has CDR1 MNHEY and CDR2 SVGAGI. The junction had 8 bases not matched to a gene; V was cut back by 4 bases and J by 7 bases. CDR3 residues: CASSSILAGGTNEQFF. CDR3 nucleotide sequence: TGTGCCAGCAGTTCCATACTAGCGGGAGGAACAAATGAGCAGTTCTTC.

This chain joins TRBV29-1 and TRBJ2-4, with 9 bases that match TRBD1. Trimming removed 7 bases from V and 2 bases from J; junction bases left unmatched: 6. The CDR3 consists of 14 residues. Germline V gives CDR1 SQVTM, CDR2 ANQGSEA. The DNA of the CDR3 is TGCAGCGGCCGACAGGGGGGCACCAAAAACATTCAGTACTTC. Amino acid sequence: CSGRQGGTKNIQYF.

This chain connects TRBV4-2 to TRBJ2-7, with TRBD2 identical over 8 bases. The CDR3 length is 16 residues. Unmatched junction bases numbered 11, after V lost 1 base and J lost 6 bases. CDR1 and CDR2 (germline): LGHNA, YNFKEQ. The CDR3 DNA is TGTGCCAGCAGCCAAGGAGGTAGCGGGATGGGGCGCGAGCAGTACTTC. Its protein is CASSQGGSGMGREQYF.

The genes are TRBV5-1 and TRBJ2-3; TRBD2 matches 10 bases. CDR3 length equals 16 residues. The germline V gene has CDR1 SGHRS and CDR2 YFSETQ. Trimming removed 4 bases from V and 1 base from J; junction bases left unmatched: 6. CDR3 in DNA: TGCGCCAGCAGCCTTACCGGGACTAGCGGCACAGATACGCAGTATTTT. Its protein product is CASSLTGTSGTDTQYF. The entire variable domain, with the rest obtained from reference TRBV5-1 and TRBJ2-3, is as follows: KAGVTQTPRYLIKTRGQQVTLSCSPISGHRSVSWYQQTPGQGLQFLFEYFSETQRNKGNFPGRFSGRQFSNSRSEMNVSTLELGDSALYLCASSLTGTSGTDTQYFGPGTRLTVL.

The V call is TRBV28, the J call TRBJ2-2; maybe TRBD1 (7 bases). The CDR3 runs to 16 residues. Between the trimmed V and J ends, which lost 4 bases and 0 bases, there was a span of 12 bases. CDR1 and CDR2 (germline): MDHEN, SYDVKM. CDR3 sequence (DNA): TGTGCCAGCAGTTCGCAGGGGGGACCGAACACCGGGGAGCTGTTTTTT. It is translated as CASSSQGGPNTGELFF.